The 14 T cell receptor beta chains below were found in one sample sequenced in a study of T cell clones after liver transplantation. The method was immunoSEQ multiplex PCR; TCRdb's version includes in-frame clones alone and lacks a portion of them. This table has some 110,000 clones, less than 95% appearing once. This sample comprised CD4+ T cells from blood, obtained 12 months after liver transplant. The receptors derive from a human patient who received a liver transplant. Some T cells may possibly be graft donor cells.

The CDR3 DNA reads as TGTGCCAGCAGCTTATTCGACAGTTCTAATCAGCCCCAGCATTTT. Its protein product is CASSLFDSSNQPQHF. This chain uses TRBV7-8 with TRBJ1-5, with D tentatively TRBD1 (5 bases). V was trimmed by 2 bases and J by 4 bases, leaving 12 bases between them. Germline lookup yields CDR1 SGHVS and CDR2 FQNEAQ. The CDR3 contains 15 residues.

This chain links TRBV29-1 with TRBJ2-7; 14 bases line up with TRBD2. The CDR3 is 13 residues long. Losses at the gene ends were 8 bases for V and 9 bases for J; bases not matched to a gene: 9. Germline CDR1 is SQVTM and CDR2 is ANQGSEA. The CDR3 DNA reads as TGCAGCACGGGACTAGCGGGAGCCGGGGGGCAGTACTTC. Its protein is CSTGLAGAGGQYF.

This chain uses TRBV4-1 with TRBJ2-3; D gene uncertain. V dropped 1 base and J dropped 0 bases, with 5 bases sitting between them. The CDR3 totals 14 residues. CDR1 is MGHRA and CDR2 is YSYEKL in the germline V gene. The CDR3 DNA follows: TGCGCCAGCAGCCAAGTGCTTAGCACAGATACGCAGTATTTT. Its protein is CASSQVLSTDTQYF.

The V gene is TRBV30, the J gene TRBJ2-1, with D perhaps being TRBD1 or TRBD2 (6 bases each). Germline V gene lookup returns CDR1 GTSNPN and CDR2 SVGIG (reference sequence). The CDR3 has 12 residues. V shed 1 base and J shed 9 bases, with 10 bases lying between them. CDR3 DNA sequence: TGTGCCTGGAGTGGGGGGGCACTTGAGCAGTTCTTC. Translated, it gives CAWSGGALEQFF. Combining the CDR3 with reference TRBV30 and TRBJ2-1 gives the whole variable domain SQTIHQWPATLVQPVGSPLSLECTVEGTSNPNLYWYRQAAGRGLQLLFYSVGIGQISSEVPQNLSASRPQDRQFILSSKKLLLSDSGFYLCAWSGGALEQFFGPGTRLTVL.

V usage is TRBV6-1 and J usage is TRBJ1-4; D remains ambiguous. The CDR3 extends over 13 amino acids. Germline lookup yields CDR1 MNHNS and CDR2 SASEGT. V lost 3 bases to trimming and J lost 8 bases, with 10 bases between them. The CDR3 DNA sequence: TGTGCCAGCAGTGAGAGGGAGGAGGAAAAACTGTTTTTT. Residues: CASSEREEEKLFF.

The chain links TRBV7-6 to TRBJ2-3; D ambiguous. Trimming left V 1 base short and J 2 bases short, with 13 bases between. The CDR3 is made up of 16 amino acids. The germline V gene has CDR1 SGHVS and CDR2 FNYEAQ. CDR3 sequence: CASSLDTFASTDTQYF. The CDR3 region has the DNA TGTGCCAGCAGCTTAGATACCTTCGCGTCCACAGATACGCAGTATTTT.

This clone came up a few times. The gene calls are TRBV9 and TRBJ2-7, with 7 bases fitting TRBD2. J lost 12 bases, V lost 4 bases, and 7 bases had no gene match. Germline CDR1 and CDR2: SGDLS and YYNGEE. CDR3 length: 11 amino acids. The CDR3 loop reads CASSPGEGLYF. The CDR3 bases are TGTGCCAGCAGCCCCGGGGAGGGGTTGTACTTC.

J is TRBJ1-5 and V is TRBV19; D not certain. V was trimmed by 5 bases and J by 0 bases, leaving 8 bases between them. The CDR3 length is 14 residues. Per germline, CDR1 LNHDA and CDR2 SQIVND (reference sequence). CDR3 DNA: TGTGCCAGTAGTGGTCGATATAGCAATCAGCCCCAGCATTTT. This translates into CASSGRYSNQPQHF.

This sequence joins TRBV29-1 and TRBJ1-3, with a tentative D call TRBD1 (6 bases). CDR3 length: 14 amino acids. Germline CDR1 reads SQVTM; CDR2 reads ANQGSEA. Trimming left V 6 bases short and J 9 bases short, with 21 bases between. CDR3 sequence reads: CSVTNSMPRGTIYF. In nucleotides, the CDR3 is TGCAGCGTGACAAACTCCATGCCCAGGGGCACCATATATTTT.

The CDR3 region has the DNA TGTGCCACCCAAGACCCAAGCGGGAAGACCTACGAGCAGTACTTC. Residues: CATQDPSGKTYEQYF. The chain recombines TRBV19 with TRBJ2-7, with 7 bases aligning to TRBD2. The V and J ends lost 10 bases and 2 bases, in that order; junction bases with no gene match: 14. CDR1 and CDR2 from the germline V gene are LNHDA and SQIVND (reference sequence). The CDR3 is made up of 15 amino acids.

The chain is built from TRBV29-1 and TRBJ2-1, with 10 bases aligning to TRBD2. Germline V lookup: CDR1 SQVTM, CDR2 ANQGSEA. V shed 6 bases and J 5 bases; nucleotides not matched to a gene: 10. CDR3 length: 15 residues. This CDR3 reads CSVGPSGRADNEQFF. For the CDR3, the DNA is TGCAGCGTCGGCCCTAGCGGGAGAGCAGACAATGAGCAGTTCTTC.

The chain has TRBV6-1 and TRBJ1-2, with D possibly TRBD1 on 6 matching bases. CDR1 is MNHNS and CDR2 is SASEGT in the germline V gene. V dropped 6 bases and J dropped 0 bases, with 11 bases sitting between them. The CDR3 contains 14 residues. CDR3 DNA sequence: TGTGCCAGCAGCCAAGGACAGACTAACTATGGCTACACCTTC. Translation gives CASSQGQTNYGYTF.

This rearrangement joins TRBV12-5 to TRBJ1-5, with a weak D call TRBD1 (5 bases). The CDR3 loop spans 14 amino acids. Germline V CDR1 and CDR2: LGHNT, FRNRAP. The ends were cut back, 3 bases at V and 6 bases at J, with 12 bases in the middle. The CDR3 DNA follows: TGTGCTAGTGGTTTTGGGGGTAGGGGTCAGCCCCAGCATTTT. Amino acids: CASGFGGRGQPQHF.

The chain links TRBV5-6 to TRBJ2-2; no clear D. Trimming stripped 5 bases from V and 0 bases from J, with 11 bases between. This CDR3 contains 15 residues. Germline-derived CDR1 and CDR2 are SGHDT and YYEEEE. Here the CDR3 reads CASRAVGANTGELFF. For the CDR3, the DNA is TGTGCCAGCAGAGCCGTGGGCGCGAACACCGGGGAGCTGTTTTTT.